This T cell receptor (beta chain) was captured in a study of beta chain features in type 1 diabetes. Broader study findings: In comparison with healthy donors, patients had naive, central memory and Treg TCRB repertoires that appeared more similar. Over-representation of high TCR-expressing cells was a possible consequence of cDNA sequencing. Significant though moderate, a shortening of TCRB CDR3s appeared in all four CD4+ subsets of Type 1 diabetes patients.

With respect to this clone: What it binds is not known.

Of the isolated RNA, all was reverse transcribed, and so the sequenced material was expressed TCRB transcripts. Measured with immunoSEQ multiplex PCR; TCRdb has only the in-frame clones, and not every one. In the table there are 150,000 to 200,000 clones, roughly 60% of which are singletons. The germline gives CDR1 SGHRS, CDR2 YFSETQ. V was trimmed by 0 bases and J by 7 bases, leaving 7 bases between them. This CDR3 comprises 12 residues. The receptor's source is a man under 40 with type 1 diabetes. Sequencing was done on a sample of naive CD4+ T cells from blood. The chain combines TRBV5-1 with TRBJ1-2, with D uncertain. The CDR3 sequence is CASSLDQGGYTF. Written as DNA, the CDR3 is TGCGCCAGCAGCTTGGATCAAGGTGGCTACACCTTC.